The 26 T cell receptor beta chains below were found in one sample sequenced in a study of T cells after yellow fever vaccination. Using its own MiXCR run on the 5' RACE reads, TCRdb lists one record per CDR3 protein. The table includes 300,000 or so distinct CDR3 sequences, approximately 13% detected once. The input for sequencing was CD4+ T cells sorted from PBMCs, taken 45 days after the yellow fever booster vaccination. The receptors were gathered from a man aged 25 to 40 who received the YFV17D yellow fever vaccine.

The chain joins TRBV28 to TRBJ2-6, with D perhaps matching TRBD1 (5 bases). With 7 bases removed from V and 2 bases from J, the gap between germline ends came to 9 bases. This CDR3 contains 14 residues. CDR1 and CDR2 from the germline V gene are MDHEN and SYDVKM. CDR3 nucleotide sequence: TGTGCCAGCACAAACAGGACTGGGGCCAACGTCCTGACTTTC. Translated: CASTNRTGANVLTF.

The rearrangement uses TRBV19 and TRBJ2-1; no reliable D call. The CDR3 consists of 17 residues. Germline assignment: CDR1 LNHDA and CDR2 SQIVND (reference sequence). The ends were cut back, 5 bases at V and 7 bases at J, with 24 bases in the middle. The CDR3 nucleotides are TGTGCCAGTAGTTCCGTTGGTACCGTCGGCCCCCAAAATGAGCAGTTCTTC. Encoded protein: CASSSVGTVGPQNEQFF.

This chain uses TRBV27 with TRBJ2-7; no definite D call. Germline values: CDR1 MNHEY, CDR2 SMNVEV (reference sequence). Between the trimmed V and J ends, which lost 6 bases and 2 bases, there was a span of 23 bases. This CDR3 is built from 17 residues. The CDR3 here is CASSSRVRAQSTYEQYF. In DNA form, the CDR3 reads TGTGCCAGCAGCTCCCGGGTTCGAGCGCAAAGTACCTACGAGCAGTACTTC.

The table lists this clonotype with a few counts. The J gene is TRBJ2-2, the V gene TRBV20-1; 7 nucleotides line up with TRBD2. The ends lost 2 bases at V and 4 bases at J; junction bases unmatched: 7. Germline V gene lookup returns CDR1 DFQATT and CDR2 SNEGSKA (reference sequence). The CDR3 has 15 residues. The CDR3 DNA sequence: TGCAGTGCTAGACCTGGCGGGAGTGGCACCGGGGAGCTGTTTTTT. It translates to CSARPGGSGTGELFF.

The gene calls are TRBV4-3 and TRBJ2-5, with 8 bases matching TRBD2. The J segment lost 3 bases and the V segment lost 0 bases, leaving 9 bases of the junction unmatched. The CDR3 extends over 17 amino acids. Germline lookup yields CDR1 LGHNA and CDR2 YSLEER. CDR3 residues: CASSQESWLAGKETQYF. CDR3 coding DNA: TGCGCCAGCAGCCAAGAATCGTGGTTAGCGGGAAAAGAGACCCAGTACTTC.

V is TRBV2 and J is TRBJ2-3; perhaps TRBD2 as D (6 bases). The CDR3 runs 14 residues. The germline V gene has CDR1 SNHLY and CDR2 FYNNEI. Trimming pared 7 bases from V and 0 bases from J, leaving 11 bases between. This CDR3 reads CASMWRGSTDTQYF. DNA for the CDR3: TGTGCCAGCATGTGGCGGGGAAGCACAGATACGCAGTATTTT.

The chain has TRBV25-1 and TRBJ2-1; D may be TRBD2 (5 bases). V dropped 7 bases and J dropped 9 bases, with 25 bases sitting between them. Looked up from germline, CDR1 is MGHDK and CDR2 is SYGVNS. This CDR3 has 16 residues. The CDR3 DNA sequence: TGTGCCAGCAAACAAAAAGGACTGGGCTGGAAGGCTGAGCAGTTCTTC. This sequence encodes CASKQKGLGWKAEQFF.

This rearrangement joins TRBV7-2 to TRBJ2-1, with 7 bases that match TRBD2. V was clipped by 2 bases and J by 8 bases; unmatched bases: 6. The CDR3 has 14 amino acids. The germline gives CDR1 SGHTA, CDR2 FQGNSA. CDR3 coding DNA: TGTGCCAGCAGCTTATCGTCGGGAGGCCATGAGCAGTTCTTC. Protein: CASSLSSGGHEQFF.

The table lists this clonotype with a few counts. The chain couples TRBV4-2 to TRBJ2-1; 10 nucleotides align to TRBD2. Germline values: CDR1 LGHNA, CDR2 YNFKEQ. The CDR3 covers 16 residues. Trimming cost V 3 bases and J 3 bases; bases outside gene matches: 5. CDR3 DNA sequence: TGTGCCAGCAGCCATTTAGCGGGAGGAAGCTACAATGAGCAGTTCTTC. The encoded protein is CASSHLAGGSYNEQFF.

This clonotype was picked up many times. CDR3 DNA sequence: TGTGCCAGCAGCTTTCGAGGAGACCGCACAGATACGCAGTATTTT. This codes for CASSFRGDRTDTQYF. V usage is TRBV7-2 and J usage is TRBJ2-3; D not resolved. CDR1 is SGHTA and CDR2 is FQGNSA in the germline V gene. There are 15 residues in the CDR3. V lost 3 bases, J lost 1 base, and 11 bases lay in between.

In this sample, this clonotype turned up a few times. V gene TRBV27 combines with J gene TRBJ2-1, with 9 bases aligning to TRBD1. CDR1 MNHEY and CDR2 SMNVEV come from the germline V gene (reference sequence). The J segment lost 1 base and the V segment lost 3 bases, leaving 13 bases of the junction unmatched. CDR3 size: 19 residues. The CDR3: CASSFAGTGTIGSYNEQFF. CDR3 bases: TGTGCCAGCAGTTTTGCAGGGACAGGGACTATAGGGTCCTACAATGAGCAGTTCTTC.

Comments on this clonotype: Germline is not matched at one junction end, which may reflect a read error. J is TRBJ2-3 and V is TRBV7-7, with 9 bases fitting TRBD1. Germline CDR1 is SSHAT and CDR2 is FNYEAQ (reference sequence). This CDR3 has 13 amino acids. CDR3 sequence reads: CASSLDGQGTQYF. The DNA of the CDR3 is TGTGCTAGCAGCTTGGACGGACAGGGGACACAGTATTTT.

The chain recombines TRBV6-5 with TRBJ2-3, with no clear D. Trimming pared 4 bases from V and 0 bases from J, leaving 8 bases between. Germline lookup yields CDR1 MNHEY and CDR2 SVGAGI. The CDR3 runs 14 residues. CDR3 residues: CASSWTPSTDTQYF. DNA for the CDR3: TGTGCCAGCAGTTGGACCCCTAGCACAGATACGCAGTATTTT.

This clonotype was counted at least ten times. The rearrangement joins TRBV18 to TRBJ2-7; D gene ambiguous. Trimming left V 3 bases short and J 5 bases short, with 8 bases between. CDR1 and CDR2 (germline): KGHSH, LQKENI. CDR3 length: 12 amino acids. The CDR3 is CASSPPSDEQYF. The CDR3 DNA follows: TGTGCCAGCTCACCTCCCTCGGACGAGCAGTACTTC.

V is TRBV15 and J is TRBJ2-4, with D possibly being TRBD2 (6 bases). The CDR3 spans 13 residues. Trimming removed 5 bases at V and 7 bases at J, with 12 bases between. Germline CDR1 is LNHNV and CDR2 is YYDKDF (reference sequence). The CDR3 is CATSYRESNIQYF. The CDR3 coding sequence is TGTGCCACCAGCTACCGGGAGTCGAACATTCAGTACTTC.

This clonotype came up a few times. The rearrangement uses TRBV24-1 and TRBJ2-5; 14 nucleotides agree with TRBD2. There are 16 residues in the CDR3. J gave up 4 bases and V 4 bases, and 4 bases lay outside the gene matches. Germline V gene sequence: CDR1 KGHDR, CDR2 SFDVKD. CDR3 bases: TGTGCCACCAGTGAGCCGGGACTAGCGGGAGCAGAGACCCAGTACTTC. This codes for CATSEPGLAGAETQYF.

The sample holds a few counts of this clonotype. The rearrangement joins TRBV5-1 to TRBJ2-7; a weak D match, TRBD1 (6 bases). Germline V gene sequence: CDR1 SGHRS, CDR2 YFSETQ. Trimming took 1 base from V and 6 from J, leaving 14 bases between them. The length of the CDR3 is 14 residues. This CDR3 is CASSLRQGTSEQYF. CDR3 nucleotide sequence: TGCGCCAGCAGCTTGAGGCAGGGGACCTCCGAGCAGTACTTC.

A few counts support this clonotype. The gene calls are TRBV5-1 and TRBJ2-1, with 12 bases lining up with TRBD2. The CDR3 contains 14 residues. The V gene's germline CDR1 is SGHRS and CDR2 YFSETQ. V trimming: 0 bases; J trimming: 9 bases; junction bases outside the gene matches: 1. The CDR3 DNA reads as TGCGCCAGCAGCTTGGAGGGACTAGCGGGTGAGCAGTTCTTC. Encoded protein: CASSLEGLAGEQFF.

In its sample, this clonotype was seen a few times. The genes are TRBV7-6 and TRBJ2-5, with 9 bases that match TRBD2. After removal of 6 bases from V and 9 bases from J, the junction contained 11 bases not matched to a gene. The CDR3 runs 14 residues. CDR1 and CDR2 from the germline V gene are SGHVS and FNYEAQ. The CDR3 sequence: CASSLEGLARAQYF. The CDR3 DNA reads TGTGCCAGCAGTCTCGAGGGACTAGCCCGGGCCCAGTACTTC.

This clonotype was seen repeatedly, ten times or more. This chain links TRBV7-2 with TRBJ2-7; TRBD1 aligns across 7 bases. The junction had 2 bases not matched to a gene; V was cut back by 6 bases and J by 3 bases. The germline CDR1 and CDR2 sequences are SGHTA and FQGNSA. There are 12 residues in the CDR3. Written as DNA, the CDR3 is TGTGCCAGCAGTCCAGGGGGCTACGAGCAGTACTTC. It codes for CASSPGGYEQYF.

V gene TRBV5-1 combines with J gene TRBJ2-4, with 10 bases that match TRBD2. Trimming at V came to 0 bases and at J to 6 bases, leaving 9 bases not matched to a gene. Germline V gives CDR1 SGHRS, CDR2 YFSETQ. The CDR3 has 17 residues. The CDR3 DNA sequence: TGCGCCAGCAGCTTGGAAGCTAGCGGGAGTTCGGGAAACATTCAGTACTTC. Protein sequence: CASSLEASGSSGNIQYF.

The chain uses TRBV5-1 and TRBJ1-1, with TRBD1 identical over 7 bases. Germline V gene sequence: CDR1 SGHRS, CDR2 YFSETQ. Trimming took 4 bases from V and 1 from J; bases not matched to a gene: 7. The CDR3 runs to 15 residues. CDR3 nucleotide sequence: TGCGCCAGCAGCCCCCATAGGGACAGGAACACTGAAGCTTTCTTT. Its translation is CASSPHRDRNTEAFF.

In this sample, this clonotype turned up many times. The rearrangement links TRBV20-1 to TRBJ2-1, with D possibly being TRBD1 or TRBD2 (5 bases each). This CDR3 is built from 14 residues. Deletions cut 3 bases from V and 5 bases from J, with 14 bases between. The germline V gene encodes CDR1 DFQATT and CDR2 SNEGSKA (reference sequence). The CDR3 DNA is TGCAGTGCTAGCGGGGCGAAGGCCCACAATGAGCAGTTCTTC. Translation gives CSASGAKAHNEQFF.

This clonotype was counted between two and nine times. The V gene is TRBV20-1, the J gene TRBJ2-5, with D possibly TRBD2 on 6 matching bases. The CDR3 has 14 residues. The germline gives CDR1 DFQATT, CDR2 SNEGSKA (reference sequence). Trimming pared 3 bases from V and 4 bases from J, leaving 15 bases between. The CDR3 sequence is CSASRDSGRETQYF. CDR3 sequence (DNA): TGCAGTGCTAGCCGGGACTCGGGACGAGAGACCCAGTACTTC.

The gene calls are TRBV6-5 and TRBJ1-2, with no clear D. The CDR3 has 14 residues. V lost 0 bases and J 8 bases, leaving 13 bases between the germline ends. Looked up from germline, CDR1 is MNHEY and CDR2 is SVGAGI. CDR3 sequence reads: CASSYSTPVGGYTF. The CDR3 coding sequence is TGTGCCAGCAGTTACTCGACCCCAGTGGGAGGCTACACCTTC.

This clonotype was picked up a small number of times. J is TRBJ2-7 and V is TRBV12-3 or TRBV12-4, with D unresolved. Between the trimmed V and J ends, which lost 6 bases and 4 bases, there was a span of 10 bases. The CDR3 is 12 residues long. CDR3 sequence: CASRRLLYEQYF. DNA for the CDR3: TGTGCCAGCAGGCGTCTCCTGTACGAGCAGTACTTC.